Listed here are 17 T cell receptor beta chains from one sample, sequenced in a study of OX40 agonist ivuxolimab in advanced cancers. The assay was immunoSEQ multiplex PCR, and TCRdb's table has in-frame clones only and misses some. The sample includes 130,000 or so clones, 90% to 95% of them seen just once. The sample was CD4+ or CD8+ T cells sorted from blood, taken in a trial of the OX40 agonist ivuxolimab. These receptors all come from an adult with an advanced solid tumor such as melanoma, head and neck, liver or kidney cancer.

The V and J genes are TRBV28 and TRBJ2-6, with D perhaps matching TRBD1 (6 bases). The CDR3 is made up of 14 amino acids. V was pared by 6 bases and J by 2 bases, with 8 bases between. Germline lookup yields CDR1 MDHEN and CDR2 SYDVKM. In DNA form, the CDR3 reads TGTGCCAGCAGAGGGGGTGCTGGGGCCAACGTCCTGACTTTC. It encodes CASRGGAGANVLTF.

The chain couples TRBV7-3 to TRBJ2-3, with D maybe TRBD2 (6 bases). The CDR3 sequence is 15 residues long. Looked up from germline, CDR1 is SGHTA and CDR2 is FQGTGA. V gave up 3 bases and J gave up 4 bases, with 14 bases separating them. The CDR3 sequence: CASSFTAGSPDTQYF. In DNA form, the CDR3 reads TGTGCCAGCAGCTTTACGGCGGGGAGCCCAGATACGCAGTATTTT.

The rearrangement links TRBV10-1 to TRBJ1-2, with a tentative D call TRBD1 (5 bases). Trimming pared 2 bases from V and 7 bases from J, leaving 17 bases between. The CDR3 is made up of 15 amino acids. CDR1 is WNHNN, CDR2 SYGVQD, per germline (reference sequence). The CDR3, as DNA: TGCGCCAGCAGTGAGCACTTGCGCGCAGGGTCTGGCTACACCTTC. As protein: CASSEHLRAGSGYTF.

The chain carries TRBV19 and TRBJ2-5, with TRBD1 identical over 7 bases. CDR1 is LNHDA, CDR2 SQIVND, per germline (reference sequence). The CDR3 has 15 amino acids. Trimming cost V 3 bases and J 7 bases; bases outside gene matches: 11. CDR3 sequence: CASSISRQGAGTQYF. CDR3 DNA: TGTGCCAGTAGTATCAGCCGACAGGGCGCGGGGACCCAGTACTTC.

V is TRBV30 and J is TRBJ2-7; D might be TRBD1 or TRBD2, each matching 5 bases. Germline-derived CDR1 and CDR2 are GTSNPN and SVGIG (reference sequence). This CDR3 has 13 amino acids. V was trimmed by 0 bases and J by 3 bases, leaving 9 bases between them. The CDR3: CAWSVGGVYEQYF. The CDR3 DNA follows: TGTGCCTGGAGTGTTGGGGGAGTCTACGAGCAGTACTTC.

This chain links TRBV5-4 with TRBJ1-1; TRBD1 might be the D (6 bases). The V end lost 2 bases, the J end lost 0 bases, and 11 bases lay between the germline ends. Germline CDR1 reads SGHNT; CDR2 reads YYREEE (reference sequence). This CDR3 comprises 15 residues. CDR3 loop: CASSFRQGLNTEAFF. CDR3 DNA: TGTGCCAGCAGCTTCCGGCAGGGGTTGAACACTGAAGCTTTCTTT. Full variable domain (rest looked up from reference TRBV5-4 and TRBJ1-1): ETGVTQSPTHLIKTRGQQVTLRCSSQSGHNTVSWYQQALGQGPQFIFQYYREEENGRGNFPPRFSGLQFPNYSSELNVNALELDDSALYLCASSFRQGLNTEAFFGQGTRLTVV.

This clone has just one count. The V gene is TRBV19, the J gene TRBJ1-1; TRBD1 matches 7 bases. Germline V gives CDR1 LNHDA, CDR2 SQIVND (reference sequence). After removal of 7 bases from V and 7 bases from J, the junction contained 12 bases not matched to a gene. This CDR3 spans 14 amino acids. For the CDR3, the DNA is TGTGCCAGTACACGGGGGCAGGGGGACAGTGAAGCTTTCTTT. Amino acids: CASTRGQGDSEAFF.

The chain combines TRBV7-9 with TRBJ2-7, with D perhaps matching TRBD1 (6 bases). In germline, CDR1 is SEHNR, CDR2 FQNEAQ (reference sequence). The CDR3 spans 16 residues. Trimming took off 5 bases at V and 5 bases at J, with 22 bases between the two ends. CDR3 protein: CASSKGTNTGFDEQYF. The CDR3 DNA reads TGTGCCAGCAGCAAAGGAACGAACACAGGGTTCGACGAGCAGTACTTC.

The chain joins TRBV5-1 to TRBJ2-5, with a weak D call TRBD1 (6 bases). Trimming shortened V by 5 bases and J by 1 base, and 18 bases separated the two germline ends. Germline CDR1 SGHRS, CDR2 YFSETQ. This CDR3 is 16 amino acids long. CDR3 in DNA: TGCGCCAGCAGGTCCGGGCATGGGACAACCCAAGAGACCCAGTACTTC. Translation gives CASRSGHGTTQETQYF. The variable domain in full, completed from reference TRBV5-1 and TRBJ2-5, reads KAGVTQTPRYLIKTRGQQVTLSCSPISGHRSVSWYQQTPGQGLQFLFEYFSETQRNKGNFPGRFSGRQFSNSRSEMNVSTLELGDSALYLCASRSGHGTTQETQYFGPGTRLLVL.

This chain joins TRBV6-1 and TRBJ2-5, with D possibly being TRBD1 or TRBD2 (5 bases each). The CDR3 is 14 amino acids. Trimming cost V 1 base and J 4 bases, with 10 bases left between them. CDR1 MNHNS and CDR2 SASEGT come from the germline V gene. The CDR3: CASSEGGVRETQYF. The CDR3 DNA reads as TGTGCCAGCAGTGAAGGAGGGGTTCGAGAGACCCAGTACTTC.

For the CDR3, the DNA is TGTGCCAGCAGACCGGGACTAGCGGTAGGGGAGCAGTTCTTC. It specifies CASRPGLAVGEQFF. The chain recombines TRBV28 with TRBJ2-1, with 11 bases aligning to TRBD2. Germline assignment: CDR1 MDHEN and CDR2 SYDVKM. CDR3 size: 14 residues. The trim removed 6 bases at V and 10 bases at J, leaving 8 bases unmatched.

The CDR3 DNA reads TGTGCCAGCAGCCACGTGAATTTAGGACTAGCTTTCACAGATACGCAGTATTTT. Translated, it gives CASSHVNLGLAFTDTQYF. The chain couples TRBV5-7 to TRBJ2-3; 8 bases line up with TRBD2. TRBV5-7 counts as an open reading frame of uncertain function. J was trimmed by 2 bases and V by 4 bases; bases with no gene match: 15. The length of the CDR3 is 18 residues.

The chain uses TRBV5-4 and TRBJ2-7, with 9 bases identical to TRBD1. The germline CDR1 and CDR2 sequences are SGHNT and YYREEE (reference sequence). V lost 4 bases, J lost 2 bases, and 7 bases stayed unmatched. The CDR3 has 15 amino acids. CDR3 in amino acids: CASSVDRGRPYEQYF. The DNA of the CDR3 is TGTGCCAGCAGCGTAGACAGGGGGAGACCCTACGAGCAGTACTTC.

The gene calls are TRBV28 and TRBJ1-3; 11 bases are a match to TRBD1. This CDR3 is built from 16 residues. The germline CDR1 and CDR2 sequences are MDHEN and SYDVKM. V was clipped by 2 bases and J by 3 bases; unmatched bases: 3. CDR3 bases: TGTGCCAGCAGTTTAATGGGACAGGGGGGTGGAAACACCATATATTTT. This codes for CASSLMGQGGGNTIYF.

The rearrangement joins TRBV7-9 to TRBJ2-5, with a possible D match to TRBD1 (5 bases). Trimming pared 8 bases from V and 3 bases from J, leaving 13 bases between. The germline gives CDR1 SEHNR, CDR2 FQNEAQ (reference sequence). The CDR3 covers 13 residues. The CDR3 nucleotides read TGTGCCAGCGCGGACACGACAAAAGAGACCCAGTACTTC. This sequence encodes CASADTTKETQYF.

On this clone: This CDR3 is also generated by other DNA sequences in the sample. This chain uses TRBV7-3 with TRBJ2-2, with 8 positions matching TRBD2. CDR1 and CDR2 from the germline V gene are SGHTA and FQGTGA. The V gene end was trimmed by 4 bases and the J gene end by 6 bases; junction bases not matched to a gene: 4. The CDR3 consists of 14 residues. The CDR3 loop reads CASSSRGGAGELFF. As DNA, the CDR3 is TGTGCCAGCAGCTCCCGGGGGGGGGCCGGGGAGCTGTTTTTT.

The rearrangement joins TRBV7-9 to TRBJ2-1, with a tentative D call TRBD1 (5 bases). The CDR3 contains 14 residues. V dropped 5 bases and J dropped 2 bases, with 10 bases sitting between them. CDR1 is SEHNR, CDR2 FQNEAQ, per germline (reference sequence). The CDR3: CASSPRTPYNEQFF. The CDR3 DNA is TGTGCCAGCAGCCCTAGGACACCCTACAATGAGCAGTTCTTC.